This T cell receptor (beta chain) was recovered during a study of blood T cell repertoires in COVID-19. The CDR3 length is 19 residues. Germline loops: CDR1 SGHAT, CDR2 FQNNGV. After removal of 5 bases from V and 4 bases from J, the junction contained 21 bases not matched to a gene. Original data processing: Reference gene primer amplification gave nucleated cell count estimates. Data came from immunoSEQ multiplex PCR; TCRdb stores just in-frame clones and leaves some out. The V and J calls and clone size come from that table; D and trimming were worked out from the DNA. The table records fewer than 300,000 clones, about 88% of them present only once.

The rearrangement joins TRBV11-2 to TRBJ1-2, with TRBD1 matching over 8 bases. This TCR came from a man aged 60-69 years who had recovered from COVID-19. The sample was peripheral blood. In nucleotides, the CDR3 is TGTGCCAGCAGCCGCGGGGCAGGGGGCAAGACCGGAGTAGGCTATGGCTACACCTTC. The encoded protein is CASSRGAGGKTGVGYGYTF.